What follows are 7 T cell receptor beta chains derived from one specimen sequenced in a study of T cells in localized non-small cell lung cancer (dated by TCRdb to about 2020). Libraries were made using the immunoSEQ multiplex PCR assay. The immuneACCESS repertoire file appears here via TCRdb, limited to in-frame rearrangements. These files lack a portion of the clones; in checked studies, under half of the deficit traces to unresolved V genes, and the cause of the others is not known. In this sample the table shows more than 2,500 clones, approximately 25% of which occur a single time. In total, the top ten clones hold about an eighth of the sample. The material sequenced was lung tumor tissue, taken before any cancer treatment. Receptors originate from a man between 40 and 69 years old with stage I squamous cell lung carcinoma.

The genes are TRBV30 and TRBJ2-5; no firm D call. The CDR3 sequence is 13 residues long. Trimming took off 7 bases at V and 5 bases at J, with 17 bases between the two ends. Per germline, CDR1 GTSNPN and CDR2 SVGIG (reference sequence). The CDR3 DNA reads as TGTGCCTTCGGGCGGCGGTCGAGGGAGACCCAGTACTTC. Its translation: CAFGRRSRETQYF.

This clone was detected only a few times. Some base is unread or ambiguous, which is why its residue reads as X. The chain links TRBV15 to TRBJ1-5; D remains unclear. Deletions cut 0 bases from V and 3 bases from J, with 9 bases between. The CDR3 is 15 residues long. Germline lookup yields CDR1 LNHNV and CDR2 YYDKDF (reference sequence). The CDR3 DNA follows: TGTGCCACCAGCAGAGATAAGGGMTTCAATCAGCCCCAGCATTTT. Its protein is CATSRDKXFNQPQHF. The full CDR3 sequence reads CATSRDKGFNQPQHF.

The V gene is TRBV14, the J gene TRBJ2-2, with D possibly matching TRBD2 (6 bases). Germline CDR1 and CDR2: SGHDN and FVKESK. With 2 bases removed from V and 4 bases from J, the gap between germline ends came to 11 bases. The CDR3 runs to 15 residues. CDR3 protein: CASSQRGLVTGELFF. CDR3 sequence (DNA): TGTGCCAGCAGCCAACGGGGGTTGGTCACCGGGGAGCTGTTTTTT.

The J gene is TRBJ2-7, the V gene TRBV28, with TRBD1 as a possible D gene (6 bases). The CDR3 is 14 amino acids. V lost 6 bases, J lost 6 bases, and 18 bases lay in between. Per germline, CDR1 MDHEN and CDR2 SYDVKM. The CDR3 is CASRLQGETAEQYF. The CDR3 DNA follows: TGTGCCAGCAGACTACAGGGAGAAACGGCCGAGCAGTACTTC.

The chain combines TRBV11-3 with TRBJ2-1; either TRBD1 or TRBD2 may fit D (6 bases each). The germline CDR1 and CDR2 sequences are SGHNT and YENEEA. The V end was cut by 5 bases, the J end by 2 bases, with 13 bases between. CDR3 length equals 15 residues. Written as DNA, the CDR3 is TGTGCCAGCAGCCCACAAGGGGGGACCTACAATGAGCAGTTCTTC. Translation: CASSPQGGTYNEQFF.

The J gene is TRBJ2-7, the V gene TRBV12-1; TRBD2, the D gene given by the table, was not confirmed from the DNA. TRBV12-1 is given as a pseudogene. The CDR3 has 17 amino acids. The CDR3 DNA reads TGTGCCAGCAGCTTTGGGACTAGCGGGGGGTCCTCGTACGAGCAGTACTTC. Translating it yields CASSFGTSGGSSYEQYF.

Relative to its sample, this clone is medium-sized. CDR3 residues: CASSVNSNQPQHF. DNA for the CDR3: TGCGCCAGCAGTGTCAATAGCAATCAGCCCCAGCATTTT. This chain connects TRBV10-2 to TRBJ1-5; D call uncertain. Germline assignment: CDR1 WSHSY and CDR2 SAAADI. Between the trimmed V and J ends, which lost 4 bases and 0 bases, there was a span of 4 bases. CDR3 length: 13 residues.